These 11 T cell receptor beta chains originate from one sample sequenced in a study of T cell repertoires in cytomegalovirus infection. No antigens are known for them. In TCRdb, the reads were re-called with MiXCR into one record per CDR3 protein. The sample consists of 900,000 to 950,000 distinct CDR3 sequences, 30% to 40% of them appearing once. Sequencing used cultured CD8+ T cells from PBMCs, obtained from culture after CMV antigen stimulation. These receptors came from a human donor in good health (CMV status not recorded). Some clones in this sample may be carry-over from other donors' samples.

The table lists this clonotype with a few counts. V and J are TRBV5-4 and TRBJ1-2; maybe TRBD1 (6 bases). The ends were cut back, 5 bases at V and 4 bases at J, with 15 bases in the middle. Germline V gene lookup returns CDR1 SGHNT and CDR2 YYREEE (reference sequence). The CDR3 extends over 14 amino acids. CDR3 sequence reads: CASRLARGSYGYTF. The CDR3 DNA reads TGTGCCAGCAGGCTGGCGAGGGGGTCCTATGGCTACACCTTC.

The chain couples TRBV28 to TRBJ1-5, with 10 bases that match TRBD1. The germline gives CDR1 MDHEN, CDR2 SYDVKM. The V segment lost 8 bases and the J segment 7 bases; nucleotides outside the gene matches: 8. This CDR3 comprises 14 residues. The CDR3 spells CASEGTGVRQPQHF. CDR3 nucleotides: TGTGCCAGCGAAGGGACAGGGGTTCGCCAGCCCCAGCATTTT.

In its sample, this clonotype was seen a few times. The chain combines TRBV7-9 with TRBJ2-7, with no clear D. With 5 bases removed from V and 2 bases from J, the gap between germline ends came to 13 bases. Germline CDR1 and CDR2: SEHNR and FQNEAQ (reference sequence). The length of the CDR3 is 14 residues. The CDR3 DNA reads TGTGCCAGCAGCCCCCCACAGACCCCCTACGAGCAGTACTTC. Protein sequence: CASSPPQTPYEQYF.

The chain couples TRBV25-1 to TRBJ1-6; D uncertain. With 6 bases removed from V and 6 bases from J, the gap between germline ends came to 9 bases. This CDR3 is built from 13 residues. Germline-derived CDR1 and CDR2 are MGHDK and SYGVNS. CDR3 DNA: TGTGCCAGCAGCCAAGGCCTTAATTCACCCCTCCACTTT. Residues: CASSQGLNSPLHF.

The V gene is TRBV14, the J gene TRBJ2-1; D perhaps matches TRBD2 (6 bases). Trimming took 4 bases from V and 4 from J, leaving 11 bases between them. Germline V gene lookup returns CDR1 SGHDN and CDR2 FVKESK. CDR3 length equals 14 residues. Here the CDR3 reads CASSLGLWYNEQFF. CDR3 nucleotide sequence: TGTGCCAGCAGCCTGGGACTGTGGTACAATGAGCAGTTCTTC.

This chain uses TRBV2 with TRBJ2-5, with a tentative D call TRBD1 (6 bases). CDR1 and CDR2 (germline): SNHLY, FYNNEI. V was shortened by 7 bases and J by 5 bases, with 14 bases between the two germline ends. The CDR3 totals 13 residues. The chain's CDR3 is CASTGDGEETQYF. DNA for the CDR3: TGTGCCAGCACAGGGGACGGCGAGGAGACCCAGTACTTC.

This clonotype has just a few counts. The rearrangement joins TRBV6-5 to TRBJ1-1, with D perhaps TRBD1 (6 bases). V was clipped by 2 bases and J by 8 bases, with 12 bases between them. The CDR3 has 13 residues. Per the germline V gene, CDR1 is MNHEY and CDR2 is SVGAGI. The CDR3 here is CASSYTGLGEAFF. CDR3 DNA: TGTGCCAGCAGTTACACAGGGCTTGGGGAAGCTTTCTTT.

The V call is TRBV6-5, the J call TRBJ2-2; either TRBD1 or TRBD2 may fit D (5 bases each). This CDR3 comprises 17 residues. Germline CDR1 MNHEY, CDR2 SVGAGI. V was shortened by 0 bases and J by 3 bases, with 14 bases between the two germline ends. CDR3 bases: TGTGCCAGCAGTTACTCGAGTTGGGGGTCTCACACCGGGGAGCTGTTTTTT. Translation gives CASSYSSWGSHTGELFF.

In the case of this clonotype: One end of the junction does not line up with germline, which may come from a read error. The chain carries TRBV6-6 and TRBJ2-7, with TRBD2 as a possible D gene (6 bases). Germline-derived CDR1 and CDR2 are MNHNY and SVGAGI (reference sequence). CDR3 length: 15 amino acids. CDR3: CANSYPPRGAYEQYF. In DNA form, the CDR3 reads TGTGCCAACAGTTACCCCCCGCGGGGTGCCTACGAGCAGTACTTC.

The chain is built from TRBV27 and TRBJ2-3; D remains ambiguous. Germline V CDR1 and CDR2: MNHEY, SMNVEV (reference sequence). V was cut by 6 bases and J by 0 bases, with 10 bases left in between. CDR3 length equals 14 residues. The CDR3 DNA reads TGTGCCAGCAGATCCCAAGGGAGCACAGATACGCAGTATTTT. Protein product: CASRSQGSTDTQYF.

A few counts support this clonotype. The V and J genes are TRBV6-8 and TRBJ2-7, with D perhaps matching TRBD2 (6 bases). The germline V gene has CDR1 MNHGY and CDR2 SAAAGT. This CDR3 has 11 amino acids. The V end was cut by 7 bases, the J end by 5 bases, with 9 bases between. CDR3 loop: CASTSGDEQYV. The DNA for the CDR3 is TGTGCCAGCACTTCGGGGGACGAGCAGTACGTC.